Below are 20 T cell receptor beta chains sequenced from a single sample in a study of T cells after yellow fever vaccination. TCRdb ran MiXCR on the 5' RACE reads and lists one entry per CDR3 protein. Here the sample spans about 170,000 distinct CDR3 sequences, about 10% being singletons. Sequenced here: CD8+ T cells sorted from PBMCs, sampled 15 days after the yellow fever booster vaccination. The receptors originated from a man aged 18-30 years who received the YFV17D yellow fever vaccine.

This clonotype came up a few times. The chain recombines TRBV12-3 or TRBV12-4 with TRBJ1-2, with D possibly TRBD1 on 5 matching bases. The CDR3 runs to 14 residues. The V end was cut by 3 bases, the J end by 4 bases, with 12 bases between. The CDR3 DNA reads TGTGCCAGCAGTTTCCGGCCCGGGGGCTATGGCTACACCTTC. Encoded protein: CASSFRPGGYGYTF.

In this sample, this clonotype turned up many times. The V gene is TRBV20-1, the J gene TRBJ2-2, with TRBD2 matching 7 bases. Germline loops: CDR1 DFQATT, CDR2 SNEGSKA (reference sequence). The CDR3 consists of 15 residues. V dropped 2 bases and J dropped 1; count of bases not matched to a gene: 4. The CDR3 sequence is CSARWDYQNTGELFF. CDR3 in DNA: TGCAGTGCTAGATGGGACTACCAGAACACCGGGGAGCTGTTTTTT.

The chain couples TRBV5-1 to TRBJ1-1; tentative D call: TRBD1 (6 bases). CDR3 length: 13 amino acids. The V end was cut by 5 bases, the J end by 5 bases, with 13 bases between. Germline V CDR1 and CDR2: SGHRS, YFSETQ. The CDR3, as DNA: TGCGCCAGCAGAGAGGGGGTCGGGACTGAAGCTTTCTTT. This gives the protein CASREGVGTEAFF.

This clonotype was seen a few times. The chain uses TRBV2 and TRBJ1-2; 10 bases line up with TRBD1. The length of the CDR3 is 14 residues. Germline V CDR1 and CDR2: SNHLY, FYNNEI. With V trimmed by 6 bases and J by 2 bases, 3 bases remained unmatched. CDR3 protein: CASSVDRGNYGYTF. Here the CDR3 DNA reads TGTGCCAGCAGCGTGGACAGGGGGAACTATGGCTACACCTTC.

This clonotype occurred a few times. The gene calls are TRBV2 and TRBJ2-3; 7 nucleotides line up with TRBD1. With V trimmed by 4 bases and J by 0 bases, 4 bases remained unmatched. In germline, CDR1 is SNHLY, CDR2 FYNNEI. The CDR3 sequence is 15 residues long. The chain's CDR3 is CASSGTGASTDTQYF. CDR3 DNA: TGTGCCAGCAGTGGAACAGGGGCTAGCACAGATACGCAGTATTTT.

This clonotype has a handful of counts. V gene TRBV6-5 combines with J gene TRBJ2-3; 16 positions match TRBD2. Looked up from germline, CDR1 is MNHEY and CDR2 is SVGAGI. V dropped 0 bases and J dropped 4; count of bases not matched to a gene: 4. The CDR3 extends over 18 amino acids. CDR3 amino acids: CASSYSGLAGGPSDTQYF. CDR3 DNA sequence: TGTGCCAGCAGTTACTCGGGACTAGCGGGGGGGCCCTCAGATACGCAGTATTTT.

This chain links TRBV6-5 with TRBJ1-2, with D possibly TRBD1 on 5 matching bases. V lost 0 bases and J 8 bases, leaving 10 bases between the germline ends. The germline gives CDR1 MNHEY, CDR2 SVGAGI. The CDR3 has 13 amino acids. The CDR3 is CASSYSQGEGYTF. The CDR3 region has the DNA TGTGCCAGCAGTTACTCTCAAGGGGAAGGCTACACCTTC.

The chain recombines TRBV7-2 with TRBJ1-4, with D hard to call. This CDR3 comprises 14 residues. CDR1 and CDR2 from the germline V gene are SGHTA and FQGNSA. Deletions cut 5 bases from V and 4 bases from J, with 11 bases between. The CDR3: CASSPNLLNEKLFF. In DNA form, the CDR3 reads TGTGCCAGCAGCCCAAACCTACTTAATGAAAAACTGTTTTTT.

The chain combines TRBV12-5 with TRBJ1-4, with TRBD1 matching over 11 bases. V trimming: 0 bases; J trimming: 4 bases; junction bases outside the gene matches: 13. CDR1 LGHNT and CDR2 FRNRAP come from the germline V gene. CDR3 length equals 20 residues. The CDR3 sequence is CASGLVLPNRDRGFNEKLFF. In nucleotides, the CDR3 is TGTGCTAGTGGTTTGGTACTCCCAAATCGGGACAGGGGGTTTAATGAAAAACTGTTTTTT.

This clonotype was recorded only once. The CDR3 DNA is TGCGCCAGCAGCCGCCTAGGTGAAGACAATGAGCAGTTCTTC. It is translated as CASSRLGEDNEQFF. This sequence joins TRBV4-3 and TRBJ2-1; no reliable D call. CDR1 and CDR2 from the germline V gene are LGHNA and YSLEER. The V and J ends lost 4 bases and 5 bases respectively, with 12 bases between them. CDR3 size: 14 residues.

The chain employs TRBV29-1 and TRBJ2-1; unclear D gene. The CDR3 has 17 amino acids. Germline CDR1 is SQVTM and CDR2 is ANQGSEA. With 0 bases removed from V and 5 bases from J, the gap between germline ends came to 20 bases. As DNA, the CDR3 is TGCAGCGTTGAAGATTCGAGGTTTTCTTCTGCGGACAATGAGCAGTTCTTC. Protein product: CSVEDSRFSSADNEQFF.

This clonotype has a count of ten or more. This chain uses TRBV7-3 with TRBJ2-7; possible D gene TRBD2, 6 bases. The CDR3 contains 14 residues. The V gene lost 4 bases and the J gene lost 5 bases, with 15 bases spanning the gap. Germline loops: CDR1 SGHTA, CDR2 FQGTGA. The CDR3 DNA sequence: TGTGCCAGCAGCTCTCTGGGGGGTTTGGACGAGCAGTACTTC. As protein: CASSSLGGLDEQYF.

A few counts support this clonotype. The rearrangement joins TRBV28 to TRBJ1-5, with 7 bases fitting TRBD1. CDR3 length: 17 amino acids. Germline assignment: CDR1 MDHEN and CDR2 SYDVKM. Trimming cost V 6 bases and J 7 bases; bases outside gene matches: 18. The DNA for the CDR3 is TGTGCCAGCAGGTTGTTAGGGGGGCAGGGGGTTTGGCAGCCCCAGCATTTT. Protein sequence: CASRLLGGQGVWQPQHF.

This sequence joins TRBV7-9 and TRBJ1-2, with D possibly TRBD1 on 6 matching bases. Per the germline V gene, CDR1 is SEHNR and CDR2 is FQNEAQ (reference sequence). Trimming stripped 5 bases from V and 4 bases from J, with 11 bases between. The CDR3 covers 13 residues. The CDR3 sequence: CASSTTGSYGYTF. The CDR3 bases are TGTGCCAGCAGCACGACAGGTTCCTATGGCTACACCTTC.

The V gene is TRBV27, the J gene TRBJ2-5; 8 bases are a match to TRBD2. The V gene's germline CDR1 is MNHEY and CDR2 SMNVEV (reference sequence). The CDR3 has 14 residues. Unmatched junction bases numbered 5, after V lost 3 bases and J lost 5 bases. CDR3 coding DNA: TGTGCCAGCAGTTTTACGGCTAGCGGGGAGACCCAGTACTTC. Its translation: CASSFTASGETQYF.

The rearrangement uses TRBV6-5 and TRBJ2-3; no definite D call. The CDR3 contains 14 residues. Trimming left V 0 bases short and J 6 bases short, with 10 bases between. Germline CDR1 and CDR2: MNHEY and SVGAGI. CDR3 region: CASSYSKVLDTQYF. The CDR3 region has the DNA TGTGCCAGCAGTTACTCGAAAGTTTTGGATACGCAGTATTTT.

This clonotype was counted a few times. The V gene is TRBV7-3, the J gene TRBJ1-2; 7 nucleotides match TRBD1. The trim removed 5 bases at V and 2 bases at J, leaving 8 bases unmatched. The CDR3 contains 15 residues. Germline CDR1 is SGHTA and CDR2 is FQGTGA. CDR3 in DNA: TGTGCCAGCAGCCCTGGGACAGCTGAGAACTATGGCTACACCTTC. This translates into CASSPGTAENYGYTF.

This rearrangement joins TRBV5-6 to TRBJ2-7; 7 bases align to TRBD1. CDR1 is SGHDT, CDR2 YYEEEE, per germline. J gave up 8 bases and V 4 bases, and 6 bases lay outside the gene matches. The CDR3 sequence is 12 residues long. Here the CDR3 DNA reads TGTGCCAGCAGCCTGACAGGGAGAAAGCAGTACTTC. Translated, it gives CASSLTGRKQYF.

The sample holds many counts of this clonotype. This CDR3 reads CATSRDRAIYNEQFF. Written as DNA, the CDR3 is TGTGCCACCAGCAGAGATCGGGCAATATACAATGAGCAGTTCTTC. This sequence joins TRBV15 and TRBJ2-1, with no clear D. V was trimmed by 0 bases and J by 4 bases, leaving 10 bases between them. CDR3 size: 15 residues. In germline, CDR1 is LNHNV, CDR2 YYDKDF (reference sequence).

J is TRBJ1-2 and V is TRBV4-3; possible D gene TRBD1, 5 bases. Germline-derived CDR1 and CDR2 are LGHNA and YSLEER. The ends were cut back, 2 bases at V and 4 bases at J, with 14 bases in the middle. This CDR3 is built from 15 residues. The CDR3: CASSQKGRGGYGYTF. The CDR3 DNA reads TGCGCCAGCAGCCAAAAGGGACGCGGCGGCTATGGCTACACCTTC.